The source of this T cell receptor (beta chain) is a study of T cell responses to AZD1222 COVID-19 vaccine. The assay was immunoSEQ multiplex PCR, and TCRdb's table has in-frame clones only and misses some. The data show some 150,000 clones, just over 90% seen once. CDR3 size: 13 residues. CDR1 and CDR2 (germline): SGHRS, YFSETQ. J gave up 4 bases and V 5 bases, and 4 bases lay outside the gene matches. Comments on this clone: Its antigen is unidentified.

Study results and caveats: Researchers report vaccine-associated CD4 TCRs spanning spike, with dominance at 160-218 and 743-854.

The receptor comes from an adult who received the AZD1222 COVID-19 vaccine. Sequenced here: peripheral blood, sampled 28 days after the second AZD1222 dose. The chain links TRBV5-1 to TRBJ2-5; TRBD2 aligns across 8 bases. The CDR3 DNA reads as TGCGCCAGCAGAGCGGGAGCAGCAGAGACCCAGTACTTC. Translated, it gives CASRAGAAETQYF.